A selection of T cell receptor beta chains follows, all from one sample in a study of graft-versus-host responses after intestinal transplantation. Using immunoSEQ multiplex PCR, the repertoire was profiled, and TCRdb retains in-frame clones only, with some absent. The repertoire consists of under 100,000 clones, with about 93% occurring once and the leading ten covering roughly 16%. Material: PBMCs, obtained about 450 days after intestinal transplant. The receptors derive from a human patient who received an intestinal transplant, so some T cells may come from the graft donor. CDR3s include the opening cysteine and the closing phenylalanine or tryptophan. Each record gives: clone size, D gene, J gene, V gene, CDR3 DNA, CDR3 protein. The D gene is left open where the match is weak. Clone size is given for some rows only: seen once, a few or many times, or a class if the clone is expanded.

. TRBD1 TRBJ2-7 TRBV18 TGTGCCAGCTCCCGGGACAGCCGCTACGAGCAGTACTTC CASSRDSRYEQYF
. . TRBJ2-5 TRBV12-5 TGTGCTAGTGGCCTCAGGAACCCTGAGACCCAGTACTTC CASGLRNPETQYF
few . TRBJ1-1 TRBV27 TGTGCCAGCAGTTTTCACAGGGTAGACACTGAAGCTTTCTTT CASSFHRVDTEAFF
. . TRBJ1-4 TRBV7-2 TGTGCCAGCAGCTTCTCCGGTGAGGGGGAAAAACTGTTTTTT CASSFSGEGEKLFF
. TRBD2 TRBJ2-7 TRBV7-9 TGTGCCAGCAGCGCCACTAGCGGGCCCTACGAGCAGTACTTC CASSATSGPYEQYF
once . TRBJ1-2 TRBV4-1 TGCGCCAGCAGCCAAGGGGCACCAAGAGATGGCTACACCTTC CASSQGAPRDGYTF
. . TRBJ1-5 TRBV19 TGTGCCAGTACCCGGGCGGACAACAATCAGCCCCAGCATTTT CASTRADNNQPQHF
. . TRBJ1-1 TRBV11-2 TGTGCCAGCAGCTCGCCTCAGAGGCCGGGGAACACTGAAGCTTTCTTT CASSSPQRPGNTEAFF
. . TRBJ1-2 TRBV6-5 TGTGCCAGCAGTTACTCACAGTTTAATCCTGGCTACACCTTC CASSYSQFNPGYTF
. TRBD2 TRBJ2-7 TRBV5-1 TGCGCCCGCAGCTTAGGACTAGCGGGGGGGGTCCGCCGTGGGTCCTACGAGCAGTACTTC CARSLGLAGGVRRGSYEQYF
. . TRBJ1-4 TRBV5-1 TGCGCCAGCAGCCCCGGGGCAGTAACTAATGAAAAACTGTTTTTT CASSPGAVTNEKLFF
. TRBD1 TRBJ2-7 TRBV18 TGTGCCAGCTCACTGGGACAGAGCTACGAGCAGTACTTC CASSLGQSYEQYF
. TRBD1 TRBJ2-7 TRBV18 TGTGCCAGCTCACTCCCGGACAGGGGGCGTGACGAGCAGTACTTC CASSLPDRGRDEQYF
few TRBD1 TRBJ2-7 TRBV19 TGTGCCAGTAGTATAGGGGGGACAGTCTACGAGCAGTACTTC CASSIGGTVYEQYF
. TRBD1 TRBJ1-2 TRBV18 TGTGCCAGCTCAGGACAGGGGCGAAACTATGGCTACACCTTC CASSGQGRNYGYTF
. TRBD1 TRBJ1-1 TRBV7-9 TGTGCCAGCAGCCCCCCCCGACAGGGAGGCACTGAAGCTTTCTTT CASSPPRQGGTEAFF
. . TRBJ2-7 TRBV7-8 TGTGCCAGCAGCTTTGGGCAGTCCTACGAGCAGTACTTC CASSFGQSYEQYF
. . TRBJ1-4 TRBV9 TGTGCCAGCAGCGTATCAGGACAGCAGAATGAAAAACTGTTTTTT CASSVSGQQNEKLFF
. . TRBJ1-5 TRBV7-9 TGTGCCAGCAGCTTTTGGGACCGCAATCAGCCCCAGCATTTT CASSFWDRNQPQHF
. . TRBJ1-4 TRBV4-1 TGCGCCAGCAAGGGAGGGATGAAACTGTTTTTT CASKGGMKLFF
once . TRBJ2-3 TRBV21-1 TGTGCCAGCAGCAAAGCCCGGCCCTTGCGTAAGGATACGCAGTATTTT CASSKARPLRKDTQYF
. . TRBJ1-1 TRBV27 TGTGCCAGCAGTTTATCGGGGGGGTACGGGATGAACACTGAAGCTTTCTTT CASSLSGGYGMNTEAFF
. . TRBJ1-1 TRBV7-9 TGTGCCAGCAGCTTAAGAACAGGGTGGGTGAACACTGAAGCTTTCTTT CASSLRTGWVNTEAFF
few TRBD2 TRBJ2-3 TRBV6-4 TGTGCCAGCAGCCCCACTAGCGGGGCAGCAGATACGCAGTATTTT CASSPTSGAADTQYF
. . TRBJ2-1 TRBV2 TGTGCCAGCAGTGACTCCTCCTACAATGAGCAGTTCTTC CASSDSSYNEQFF
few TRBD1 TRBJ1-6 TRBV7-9 TGTGCCAGCAGCCGGGACAGTCGGGTCTCACCCCTCCACTTT CASSRDSRVSPLHF
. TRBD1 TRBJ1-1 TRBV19 TGTGCCAATAGCCCCCATCGGGACAGCTCCATGAACACTGAAGCTTTCTTT CANSPHRDSSMNTEAFF
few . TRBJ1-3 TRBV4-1 TGCGCCAGCCCCGGGGACATAATCGGGAACACCATATATTTT CASPGDIIGNTIYF
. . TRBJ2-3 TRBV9 TGTGCCAGCAGCGTCATTTCGACCACAGATACGCAGTATTTT CASSVISTTDTQYF
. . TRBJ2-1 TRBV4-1 TGCGCCAGCAGCCAATTGGCAGGCAAAGGCCCCTACAATGAGCAGTTCTTC CASSQLAGKGPYNEQFF
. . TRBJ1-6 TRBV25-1 TGTGCCAGCAGTGAACCACGGGCATGGGGCAATTCACCCCTCCACTTT CASSEPRAWGNSPLHF
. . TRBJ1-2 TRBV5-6 TGTGCCAGCAGCTTGGGGGGGTCGGACTATGGCTACACCTTC CASSLGGSDYGYTF
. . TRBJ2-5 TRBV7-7 TGTGCTAGCAGCCCCGGGACGGAAGAGACCCAGTACTTC CASSPGTEETQYF
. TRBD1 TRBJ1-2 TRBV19 TGTGCCAGTAGTACACTGACAGGGTCCGGCTACACCTTC CASSTLTGSGYTF
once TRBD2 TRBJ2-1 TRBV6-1 TGTGCCAGCAGTGACCAACTAGCGGGGGGGCCGTCCTACAATGAGCAGTTCTTC CASSDQLAGGPSYNEQFF
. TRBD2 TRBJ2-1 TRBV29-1 TGCAGCGTCGAGACTAGCGGGGGGTCCTACAATGAGCAGTTCTTC CSVETSGGSYNEQFF
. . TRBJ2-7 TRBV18 TGTGCCAGCTCACCAGGGGAGGAGCAGGGGTTAGCATCCTACGAGCAGTACTTC CASSPGEEQGLASYEQYF
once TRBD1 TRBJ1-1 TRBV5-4 TGTGCCAGCAGCCCCGACAGGGGCACTGAAGCTTTCTTT CASSPDRGTEAFF
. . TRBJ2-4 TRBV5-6 TGTGCCAGCAGCTTGTTGACGATAGCCAAAAACATTCAGTACTTC CASSLLTIAKNIQYF
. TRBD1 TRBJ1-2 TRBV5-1 TGCGCCAGCAGCTTGCGACAGGGTGGCCGATTATATGGCTACACCTTC CASSLRQGGRLYGYTF
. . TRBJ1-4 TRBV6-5 TGTGCCAGCAGTTACGTGGGGGGAGAAAAACTGTTTTTT CASSYVGGEKLFF
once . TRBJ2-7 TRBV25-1 TGTGCCAGCAGTCTCCGGGACGGCTACGAGCAGTACTTC CASSLRDGYEQYF
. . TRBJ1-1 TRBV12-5 TGTGCTAGTGGGCCGGGCCCCCAGACTGAAGCTTTCTTT CASGPGPQTEAFF
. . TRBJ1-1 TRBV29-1 TGCAGCGCCGAGAGGGGGAACACTGAAGCTTTCTTT CSAERGNTEAFF